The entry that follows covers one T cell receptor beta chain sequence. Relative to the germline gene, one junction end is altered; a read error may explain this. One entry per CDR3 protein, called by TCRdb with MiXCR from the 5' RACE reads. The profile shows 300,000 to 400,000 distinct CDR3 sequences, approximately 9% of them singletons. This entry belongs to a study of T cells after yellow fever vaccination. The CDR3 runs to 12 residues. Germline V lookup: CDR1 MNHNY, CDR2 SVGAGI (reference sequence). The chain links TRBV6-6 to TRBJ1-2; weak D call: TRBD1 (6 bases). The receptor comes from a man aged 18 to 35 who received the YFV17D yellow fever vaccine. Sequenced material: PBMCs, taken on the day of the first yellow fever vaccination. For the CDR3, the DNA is TGTTCCAGCAGCCGAGAGGGGGACGGCTACACCTTC. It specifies CSSSREGDGYTF.